The clone carrying this T cell receptor (beta chain) has a count of ten or more. Its antigen remains unidentified. Via MiXCR, TCRdb re-called the 5' RACE reads, giving one row per CDR3 protein. The repertoire holds about 350,000 distinct CDR3 sequences, with 25% to 30% as singletons. These data originate in a study of T-cell memory formation after mild COVID-19. Notes on the study in general: Clones from the second wave (peaking day 37) had unconfirmed SARS-CoV-2 specificity. Some responding clones appeared in pre-infection memory, suggesting cross-reactive memory joined.

The TCR was taken from an adult woman who had mild COVID-19 (a few samples of this study predate the infection). Cell type and time point are not known. Sequenced sample: PBMCs or a T cell subset sorted from them (not recorded which).

The CDR3 loop reads CASSPRDRGSGANVLTF. CDR3 in DNA: TGTGCCAGCAGCCCCCGGGACAGGGGCTCTGGGGCCAACGTCCTGACTTTC. The chain carries TRBV7-9 and TRBJ2-6, with 10 nucleotides matching TRBD1. The germline gives CDR1 SEHNR, CDR2 FQNEAQ (reference sequence). The V gene end was trimmed by 5 bases and the J gene end by 0 bases; junction bases not matched to a gene: 4. This CDR3 contains 17 residues.